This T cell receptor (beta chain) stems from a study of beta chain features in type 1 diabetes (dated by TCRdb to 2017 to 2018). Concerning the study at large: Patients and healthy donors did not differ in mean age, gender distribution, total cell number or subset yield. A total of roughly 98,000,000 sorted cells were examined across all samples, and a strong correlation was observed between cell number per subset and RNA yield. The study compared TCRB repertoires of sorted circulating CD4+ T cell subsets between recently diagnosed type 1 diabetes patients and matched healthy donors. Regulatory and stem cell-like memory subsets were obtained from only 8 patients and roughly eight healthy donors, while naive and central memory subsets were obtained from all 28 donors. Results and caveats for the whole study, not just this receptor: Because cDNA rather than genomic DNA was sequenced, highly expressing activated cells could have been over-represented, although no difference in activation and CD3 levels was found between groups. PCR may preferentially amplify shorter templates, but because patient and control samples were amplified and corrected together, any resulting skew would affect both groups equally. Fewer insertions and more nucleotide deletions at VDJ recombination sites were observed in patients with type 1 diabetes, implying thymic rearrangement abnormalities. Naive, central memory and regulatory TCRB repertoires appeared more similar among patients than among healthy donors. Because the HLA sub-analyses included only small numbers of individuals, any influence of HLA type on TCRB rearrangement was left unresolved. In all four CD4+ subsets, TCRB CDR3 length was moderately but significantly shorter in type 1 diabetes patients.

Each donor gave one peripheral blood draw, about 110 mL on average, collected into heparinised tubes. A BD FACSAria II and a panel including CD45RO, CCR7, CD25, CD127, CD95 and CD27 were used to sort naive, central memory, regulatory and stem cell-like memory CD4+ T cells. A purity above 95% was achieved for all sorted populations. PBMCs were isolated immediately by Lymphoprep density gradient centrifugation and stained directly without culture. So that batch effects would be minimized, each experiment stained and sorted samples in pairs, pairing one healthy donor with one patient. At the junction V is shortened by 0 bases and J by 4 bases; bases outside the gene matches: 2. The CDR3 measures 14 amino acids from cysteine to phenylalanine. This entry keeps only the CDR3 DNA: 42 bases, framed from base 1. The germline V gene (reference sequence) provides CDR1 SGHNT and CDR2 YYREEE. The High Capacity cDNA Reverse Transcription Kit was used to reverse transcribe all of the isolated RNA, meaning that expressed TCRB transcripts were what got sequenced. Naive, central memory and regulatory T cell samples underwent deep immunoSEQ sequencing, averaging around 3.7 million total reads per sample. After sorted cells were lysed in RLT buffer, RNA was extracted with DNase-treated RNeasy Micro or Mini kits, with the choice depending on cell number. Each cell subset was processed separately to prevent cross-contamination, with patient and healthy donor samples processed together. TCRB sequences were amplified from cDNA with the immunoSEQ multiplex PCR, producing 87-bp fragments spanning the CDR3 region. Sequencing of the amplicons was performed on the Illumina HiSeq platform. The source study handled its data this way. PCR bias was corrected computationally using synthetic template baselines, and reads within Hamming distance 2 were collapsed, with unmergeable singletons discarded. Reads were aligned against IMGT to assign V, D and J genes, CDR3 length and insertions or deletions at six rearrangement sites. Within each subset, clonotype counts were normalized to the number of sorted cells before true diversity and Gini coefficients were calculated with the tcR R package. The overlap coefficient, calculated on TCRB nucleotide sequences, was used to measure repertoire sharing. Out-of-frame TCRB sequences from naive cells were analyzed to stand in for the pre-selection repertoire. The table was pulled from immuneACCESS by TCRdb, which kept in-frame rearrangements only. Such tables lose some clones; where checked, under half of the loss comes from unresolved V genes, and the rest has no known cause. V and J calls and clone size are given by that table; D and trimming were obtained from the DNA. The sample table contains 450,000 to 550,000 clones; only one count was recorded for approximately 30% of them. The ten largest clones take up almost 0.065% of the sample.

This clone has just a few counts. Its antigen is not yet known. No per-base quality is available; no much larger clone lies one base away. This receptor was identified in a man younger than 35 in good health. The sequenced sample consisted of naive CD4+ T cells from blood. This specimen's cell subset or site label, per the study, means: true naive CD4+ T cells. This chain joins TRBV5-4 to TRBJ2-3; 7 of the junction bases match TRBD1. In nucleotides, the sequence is TGTGCCAGCAGCTTGGAACAGGGGTCAGATACGCAGTATTTT. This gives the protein CASSLEQGSDTQYF.